This T cell receptor beta chain originates from a study of cytomegalovirus exposure and HLA in healthy donors (dated by TCRdb to about 2017). With respect to the entire study: An earlier analysis of some 600 of the donors reported under 300 Gb of sequence data and 100 million to 120 million unique TCR beta sequences obtained from 180 million or so T cells. Roughly 300 gigabases of sequencing data and 70 million to 100 million unique TCR sequences were included in an early release covering roughly 700 HLA-typed donors. The genetic ancestry cluster associated with self-reported Caucasian donors included over 80% of the approximately 400 genotyped donors. The study was designed to test whether signatures of past pathogen exposure could be identified by cataloging public T cell receptors. The T cell repertoires of under 750 subjects were profiled by immunosequencing and related to cytomegalovirus serostatus. Along with the roughly 710-subject first cohort, a separate validation cohort of around 110 different subjects was used. The study combined high-throughput TCR immunosequencing, statistical association of individual TCRs with disease status, and machine learning to predict cytomegalovirus infection status. A later analysis re-analyzed previously published TCR beta repertoires from 600 to 850 donors and added high-resolution HLA genotyping to study TCR occurrence patterns. Rather than using new phenotypic data, the later analysis identified candidate immune exposures from TCR beta sequences and from how often those sequences occurred across donors. An earlier analysis of about 620 of the donors applied high-throughput TCR beta sequencing to assess whether each TCR beta V gene segment acted as functional or pseudogenic. Donor age, sex, ethnicity and CMV serostatus were collected together with the repertoire data. A later genetic analysis took genome-wide SNP genotypes for about 65% of the roughly 670 donors and used that subset as a discovery cohort. Every repertoire in the discovery cohort had been generated on one and the same sequencing platform. HLA typing covered class I and class II loci at four-digit resolution. The number of donors typed differed by locus, with about 620-630 for A, B, C, DRB1 and DQB1, over 500 for DQA1, about 610 for DPA1, and around 430 for DPB1. About 5 DR-DQ haplotypes were handled as single units for association and clustering, since linkage in the cohort was strong. Among roughly 400 genotyped donors of the cohort, an average of roughly 240,000 unique TCR beta nucleotide sequences were sequenced per donor, around 18% of them non-productive.

The CDR3 sequence holds 14 residues, the cysteine and phenylalanine included. The DNA shown is the 42-base CDR3, in frame from base 1. The germline V gene supplies CDR1 SGDLS and CDR2 YYNGEE. Between the V and J ends, shortened by 5 bases and 7 bases respectively, the junction contains 13 bases. The cohort comprised 550 to 700 healthy bone marrow donors. All cohort members were sampled while nominally healthy, although unrecorded immune exposures were likely present. The donor tested CMV seronegative, placing the donor among the 350 to 400 seronegative members of the cohort. A peripheral blood sample was collected from each donor, and TCR beta sequencing was performed on peripheral blood mononuclear cells. The Qiagen DNeasy Blood Extraction Kit was used to extract genomic DNA from the blood cell samples. Receptors were amplified or captured by the immunoSEQ multiplex PCR assay. For the multiplex PCR, a mixture combining 60 forward primers for TCR Vbeta segments and 13 reverse primers for TCR Jbeta segments was used. Amplification of the CDR3 region of rearranged TCR beta genes was performed with a multiplex PCR assay on genomic DNA. The Illumina HiSeq System was used to sequence the amplified TCR beta libraries as 87-base-pair reads. From the authors' description of their analysis: A later analysis counted tens of millions of unique TCR beta chains across the 700 or so repertoires, and about 10 million of these chains were shared by at least two donors. Raw reads were error-corrected and collapsed into unique sequences with a nearest-neighbor algorithm that merged closely related sequences to remove PCR and sequencing errors. Alignment of CDR3 sequences to IMGT reference sequences was used to assign V, D and J gene segments. For a sequence to be retained, a match of at least six nucleotides was required to both a V gene segment and a J gene segment. Rearrangements were classified as productive when the CDR3 lacked stop codons and remained in frame with V and J, and all other rearrangements were classified as non-productive. CDR3 was defined according to IMGT convention as the region running from the second conserved V-encoded cysteine to the conserved J-encoded phenylalanine. Sequences without an unambiguous match to a single V gene segment were excluded from the earlier analysis of approximately 560 of the donors. An earlier analysis of several hundred of the donors classified V segments as functional when productive rearrangements were above 56.7% and as segregating when the standard deviation between donors was above 5%. To diagnose cytomegalovirus status from the catalog of TCR beta chain sequences, a statistical classification framework was built. In a later analysis, TCR nucleotide sequences were compared against IMGT/GENE-DB human TR gene sequences so that V and J genes could be assigned. Using the TCRdist pipeline, a later analysis assigned CDR3 sequences along with most-parsimonious VDJ recombination scenarios. A later analysis defined each TCR beta chain by its CDR3 amino acid sequence plus V-gene family, and excluded reads lacking a unique V-gene family. A later analysis removed 500 to 650 highly shared, low-generation-probability nucleotide sequences to deal with suspected cross-contamination and a sequencing artifact. For each public chain, a later analysis derived a clonal expansion index from normalized ranks of inferred template counts within each repertoire. Generation probabilities in a later analysis came from a VDJ recombination model fitted to out-of-frame rearrangements, and those results were checked against IGoR. Hypergeometric tests were used in a later analysis to score TCR-TCR, TCR-HLA and TCR-CMV co-occurrence, with a repertoire-size bias correction applied to the TCR pairs. A later analysis estimated false discovery rates by permuting HLA or CMV assignments 20 times. In a later analysis, co-occurring TCRs were grouped with DBSCAN, and TCRdist sequence similarity was added when clustering was performed within HLA-allele-positive subsets. Co-occurrence clustering excluded repertoires with fewer than 30,000 or more than 120,000 public chains, plus five with anomalous nucleotide sharing. Here the immuneACCESS table is served through TCRdb, limited to in-frame sequences with V and J called. Missing clones are a known gap in these copies; in checked studies unresolved V genes cover under half, and the rest lacks a known reason. V, J and clone size reflect that table, while D and trimming were determined from the DNA. The sample table lists more than 140,000 clones, roughly 73% of them with a count of one. The biggest ten clones account for about 3.1% of the sample.

On this clone: The antigen it recognizes is unknown. Base qualities are not provided; no much larger clone lies one nucleotide away.

What the work shows at the level of the full study, not this receptor alone: In an earlier analysis of 500 to 650 of the donors, most TCR beta V segments appeared in productive rearrangements about 90% or about 30% of the time, broadly matching IMGT annotations. Most TCR sequences were seen in very few donors, while some public TCRs were found in many individuals. In a later analysis, 16,951 TCR beta sequences were associated with specific HLA alleles at a false discovery rate of 0.05. This cohort had only TCR beta chains sequenced, and the lack of alpha or paired-chain data limited which features could be detected. Most CMV-associated TCR beta chains appeared to be HLA-restricted in a later analysis, and the HLA associations seemed to be driven largely by CMV exposure. Assigning TCR associations to individual alleles was difficult when HLA alleles, especially DR and DQ, strongly co-occurred. The sequencing pipeline was judged likely to have produced a cluster of highly shared sequence variants as a technical artifact. The 87-base-pair reads could not distinguish some IMGT-functional V segments, including TRBV6-2 and TRBV6-3, so those segments were excluded. Because counts were too low, about 18 rarely observed V segments, including chromosome 9 orphons, were excluded from the earlier analysis of some 590 of the donors. In a later analysis, TCR association rates were found to vary across HLA loci, with the most associated TCRs seen for DRB1 alleles and the fewest for HLA-C alleles. Correlated functional status among segregating V segments might be attributable to linkage disequilibrium, but an unknown experimental factor could not be ruled out. According to the authors, the approach could potentially be generalized to other disease states and immunological phenotypes. A later genetic analysis reported fewer N-insertions in productive TCRs among donors in an Asian-associated ancestry cluster than the approximately 670-donor mean. Presence/absence analyses assumed roughly uniform sequencing depth across donors, an assumption that may not hold. Compared with equally common non-associated chains, HLA-associated TCR beta chains in a later analysis were more clonally expanded and had lower generation probabilities. In both the original and validation cohorts, the classifier was reported to diagnose cytomegalovirus status with high specificity and sensitivity. HLA typing was unavailable for some donors at each locus, so association tests used only the typed subset. A further reported finding was that TCR beta sequences accurately predicted the HLA-A and HLA-B alleles for most subjects in the first cohort. The only immune exposure information available for the cohort was CMV serostatus. An association between a missense DCLRE1C variant and V-gene and J-gene trimming of TCR beta chains was found in a later genetic analysis and replicated in an independent cohort. A few of the identified cytomegalovirus-associated TCR beta chains were confirmed in vitro to be specific for cytomegalovirus antigens. In a later analysis, several top co-occurrence clusters were reported to appear linked to parvovirus B19, influenza, CMV and Epstein-Barr virus. A total of 164 TCR beta chains were listed by the study as associated with cytomegalovirus.

This clonotype was obtained from a man aged 40-49 years in good health and CMV-seronegative. The sequence joins TRBV9 to TRBJ1-6, with TRBD1 tentatively as D gene (5 bases match). Sequenced sample: PBMCs. The DNA sequence is as follows: TGTGCCAGCAGTCTGGGGCAGACCAATTCACCCCTCCACTTT. It encodes CASSLGQTNSPLHF.